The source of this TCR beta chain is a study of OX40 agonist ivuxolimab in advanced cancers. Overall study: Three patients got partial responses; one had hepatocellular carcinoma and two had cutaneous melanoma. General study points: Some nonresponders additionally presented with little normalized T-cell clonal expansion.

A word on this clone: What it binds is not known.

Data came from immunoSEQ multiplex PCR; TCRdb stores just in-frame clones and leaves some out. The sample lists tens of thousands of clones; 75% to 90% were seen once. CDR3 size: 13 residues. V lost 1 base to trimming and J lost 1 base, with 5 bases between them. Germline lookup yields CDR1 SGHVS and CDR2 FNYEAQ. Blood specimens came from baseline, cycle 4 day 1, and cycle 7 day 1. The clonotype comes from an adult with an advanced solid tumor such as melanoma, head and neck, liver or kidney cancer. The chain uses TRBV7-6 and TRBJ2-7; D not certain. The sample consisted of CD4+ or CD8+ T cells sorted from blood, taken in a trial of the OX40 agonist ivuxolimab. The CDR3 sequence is CASSLGPSYEQYF. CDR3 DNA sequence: TGTGCCAGCAGCTTAGGCCCTTCCTACGAGCAGTACTTC.